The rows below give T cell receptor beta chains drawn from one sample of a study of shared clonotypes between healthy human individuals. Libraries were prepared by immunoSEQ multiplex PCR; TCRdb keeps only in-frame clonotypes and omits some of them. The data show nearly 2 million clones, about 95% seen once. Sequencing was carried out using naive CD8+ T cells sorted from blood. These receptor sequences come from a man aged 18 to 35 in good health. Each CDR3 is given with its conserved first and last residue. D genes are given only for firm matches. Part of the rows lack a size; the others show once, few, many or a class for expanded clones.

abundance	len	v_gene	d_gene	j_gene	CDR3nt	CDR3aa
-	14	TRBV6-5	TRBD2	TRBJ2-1	TGTGCCAGCAGTCTAGCGGGAGTCATCAATGAGCAGTTCTTC	CASSLAGVINEQFF
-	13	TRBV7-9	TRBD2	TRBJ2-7	TGTGCCAGCAGCGGCGGGGGAATCCACGAGCAGTACTTC	CASSGGGIHEQYF
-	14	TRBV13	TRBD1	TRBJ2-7	TGTGCCAGCAGCTCGATGGGACAGATCTACGAGCAGTACTTC	CASSSMGQIYEQYF
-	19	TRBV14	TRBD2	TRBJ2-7	TGTGCCAGCAGCCAAGAAGAGGTCGGGCCTAGCGGCATCTCCTACGAGCAGTACTTC	CASSQEEVGPSGISYEQYF
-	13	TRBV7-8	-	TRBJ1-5	TGTGCCAGCAGCTTGGGGGGGGTACAGCCCCAGCATTTT	CASSLGGVQPQHF
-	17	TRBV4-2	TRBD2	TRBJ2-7	TGTGCCAGCAGCACGGGACTAGCGGGGGCCAATATCCACGAGCAGTACTTC	CASSTGLAGANIHEQYF
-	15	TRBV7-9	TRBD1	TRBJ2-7	TGTGCCAGCAGCTTAGAGGGACAGGGGCCGTTGGAGCAGTACTTC	CASSLEGQGPLEQYF
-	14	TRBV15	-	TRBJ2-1	TGTGCCACCAGCAGAGATTCAGGGGCGAATGAGCAGTTCTTC	CATSRDSGANEQFF
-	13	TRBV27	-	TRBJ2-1	TGTGCCAGCAGTTCGTTGCAGGGCCTGGAGCAGTTCTTC	CASSSLQGLEQFF
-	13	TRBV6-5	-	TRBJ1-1	TGTGCCAGCAGTCCGGACCTCATGGTGGAAGCTTTCTTT	CASSPDLMVEAFF
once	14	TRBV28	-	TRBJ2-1	TGTGCCAGCACCCTAGCCGGGGAAAAGCATGAGCAGTTCTTC	CASTLAGEKHEQFF
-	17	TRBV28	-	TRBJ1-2	TGTGCCAGCAGCAGCGGAACCGCCTCCCTACATAACTATGGCTACACCTTC	CASSSGTASLHNYGYTF
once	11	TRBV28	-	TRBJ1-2	TGTGCCAGCAGTCCCTCCTATGGCTACACCTTC	CASSPSYGYTF
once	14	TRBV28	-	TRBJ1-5	TGTGCCAGCAGCCTCCGGGGAAAAAATCAGCCCCAGCATTTT	CASSLRGKNQPQHF
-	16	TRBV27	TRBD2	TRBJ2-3	TGTGCCAGCAGTTTGGTGGGGACTAGCGGGACAGATACGCAGTATTTT	CASSLVGTSGTDTQYF
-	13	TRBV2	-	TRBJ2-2	TGTGCCAGCAGTGTGGGAAACACCGGGGAGCTGTTTTTT	CASSVGNTGELFF
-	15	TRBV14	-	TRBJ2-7	TGTGCCAGCAGCCAAGTTGTCGGTCTAGGCTACGAGCAGTACTTC	CASSQVVGLGYEQYF
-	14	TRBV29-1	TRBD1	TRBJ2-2	TGCAGCGTTTCCGGACAGGGGGCTAGCGGGGAGCTGTTTTTT	CSVSGQGASGELFF
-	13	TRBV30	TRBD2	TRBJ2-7	TGTGCCTGGAGTCCCGGGACTAGCGGGGAGGAGTACTTC	CAWSPGTSGEEYF
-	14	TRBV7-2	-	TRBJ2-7	TGTGCCAGCAGCTTAACAGGGCTAACCTACGAGCAGTACTTC	CASSLTGLTYEQYF
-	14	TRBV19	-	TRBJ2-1	TGTGCCAGTTGTGGGGGGACGGACTACAATGAGCAGTTCTTC	CASCGGTDYNEQFF
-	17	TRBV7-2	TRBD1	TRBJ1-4	TGTGCCAGCAGCTTAGCGATATGGACAGGGGGAAGTGAAAAACTGTTTTTT	CASSLAIWTGGSEKLFF
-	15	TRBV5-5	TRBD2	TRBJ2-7	TGTGCCAGCAGCTGGACTAGCGGGACTTCCTACGAGCAGTACTTC	CASSWTSGTSYEQYF
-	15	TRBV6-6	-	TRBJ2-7	TGTGCCAGCAGTCGGGCTAGCGAGAGCTCCTACGAGCAGTACTTC	CASSRASESSYEQYF
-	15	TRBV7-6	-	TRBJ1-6	TGTGCCAGCAGCGAGCTACAGGGAGATAATTCACCCCTCCACTTT	CASSELQGDNSPLHF
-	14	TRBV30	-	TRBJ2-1	TGTGCCTGGAGTGTAGCAAGGCCATACAATGAGCAGTTCTTC	CAWSVARPYNEQFF
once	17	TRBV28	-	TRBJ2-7	TGTGCCACCCGCCCGATTAATCCGGGTCCCTCTGATTACGAGCAGTACTTC	CATRPINPGPSDYEQYF
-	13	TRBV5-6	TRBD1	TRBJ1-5	TGTGCCAGCAGCTTGGGGGACAGTCAGCCCCAGCATTTT	CASSLGDSQPQHF
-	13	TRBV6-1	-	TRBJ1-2	TGTGCCAGCACCCGGGGAGGGGCCCGGGGCTACACCTTC	CASTRGGARGYTF
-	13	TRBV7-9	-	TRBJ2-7	TGTGCCAGCAGCTTTGGTTCTTCCTACGAGCAGTACTTC	CASSFGSSYEQYF
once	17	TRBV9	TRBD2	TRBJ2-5	TGTGCCAGCAGCGTGACTAGCGGGAGAGGTGGCTGGGAGACCCAGTACTTC	CASSVTSGRGGWETQYF
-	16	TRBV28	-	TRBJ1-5	TGTGCCAGCAGTGAGGCAGCCCGGAGTGGGTATCAGCCCCAGCATTTT	CASSEAARSGYQPQHF
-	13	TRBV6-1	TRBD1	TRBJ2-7	TGTGCCAGCACTCCAGGGGGATCCTACGAGCAGTACTTC	CASTPGGSYEQYF
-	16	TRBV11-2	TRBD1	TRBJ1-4	TGTGCCAGCAGCTCAACTCAGGGGGGTCCTAATGAAAAACTGTTTTTT	CASSSTQGGPNEKLFF
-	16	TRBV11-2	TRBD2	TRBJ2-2	TGTGCCAGCAACTCGCCGGGGGGGCCCAACACCGGGGAGCTGTTTTTT	CASNSPGGPNTGELFF
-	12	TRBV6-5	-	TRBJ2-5	TGTGCCAGCAGTCAACCAATGGAGACCCAGTACTTC	CASSQPMETQYF
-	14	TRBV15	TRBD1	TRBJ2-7	TGTGCCACCAGCAGTCAGGGGGAGTCCTACGAGCAGTACTTC	CATSSQGESYEQYF
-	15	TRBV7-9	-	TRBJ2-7	TGTGCCAGCAACCTCGAGACCAAACTACCCTACGAGCAGTACTTC	CASNLETKLPYEQYF
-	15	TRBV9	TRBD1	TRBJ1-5	TGTGCCAGCAGCGTTGACGGACAGGGTTATCAGCCCCAGCATTTT	CASSVDGQGYQPQHF
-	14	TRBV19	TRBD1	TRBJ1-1	TGTGCCAGTATCACCACAGGGGTGAGGACTGAAGCTTTCTTT	CASITTGVRTEAFF
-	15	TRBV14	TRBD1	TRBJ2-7	TGTGCCAGCAGCCGAGAGACAGGGGGCAACTACGAGCAGTACTTC	CASSRETGGNYEQYF
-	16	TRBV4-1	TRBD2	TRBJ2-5	TGCGCCAGCAGCCCGGGGGGATATGCGGCCCAAGAGACCCAGTACTTC	CASSPGGYAAQETQYF
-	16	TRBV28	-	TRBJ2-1	TGTGCCAGCAGCGCCCCCCCTAGGCTAATCGTCAATGAGCAGTTCTTC	CASSAPPRLIVNEQFF
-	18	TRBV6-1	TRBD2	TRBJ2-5	TGTGCCAGCAGTGAATGGACTAGCGGGGGAGATTACCAAGAGACCCAGTACTTC	CASSEWTSGGDYQETQYF
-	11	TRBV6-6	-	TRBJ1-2	TGTGCCAGCTCAGATTACTATGGCTACACCTTC	CASSDYYGYTF
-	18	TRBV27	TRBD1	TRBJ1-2	TGTGCCAGCAGTTTATCGGGACAGGGGGGTTTAGCTAACTATGGCTACACCTTC	CASSLSGQGGLANYGYTF
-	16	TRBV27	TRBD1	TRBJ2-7	TGTGCCAGCAGTTTATCCCATGGGACAGGGAACTACGAGCAGTACTTC	CASSLSHGTGNYEQYF
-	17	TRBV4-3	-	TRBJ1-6	TGCGCCAGCAGCCAAGAGATCGGGGTAGGGCCAGGGTCACCCCTCCACTTT	CASSQEIGVGPGSPLHF
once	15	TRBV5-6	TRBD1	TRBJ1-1	TGTGCCAGCAGCCCAGGACAGGGACTGAACACTGAAGCTTTCTTT	CASSPGQGLNTEAFF
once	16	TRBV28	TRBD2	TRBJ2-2	TGTGCCAGCAGTTTAAGCGGGGGCCGGAACACCGGGGAGCTGTTTTTT	CASSLSGGRNTGELFF
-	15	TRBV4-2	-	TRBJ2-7	TGTGCCAGCAGCCAAGATGATGGACCCTTGAGCGAGCAGTACTTC	CASSQDDGPLSEQYF
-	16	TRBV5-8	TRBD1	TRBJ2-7	TGTGCCAGCAGCGGAACCCGGGACAGCCGAGGTTACGAGCAGTACTTC	CASSGTRDSRGYEQYF
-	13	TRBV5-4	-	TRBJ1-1	TGTGCCAGCAGCTTGGCGGCGAACACTGAAGCTTTCTTT	CASSLAANTEAFF
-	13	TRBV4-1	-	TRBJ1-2	TGCGCCAGCAGCCAACGGGGAACTCATGGCTACACCTTC	CASSQRGTHGYTF